Below are 29 T cell receptor beta chains sequenced from a single sample in a study of vaccination effects on CD4 cells after COVID-19. The protocol was immunoSEQ multiplex PCR, while the TCRdb copy is restricted to in-frame clones and leaves out a portion. In the table there are 62,000 or so clones, over 70% of which are singletons. Antigen-specific CD4+ T cells were expanded (with viral peptide pools) by the ViraFEST assay ahead of sequencing. Researchers isolated CD4+ T cells once ten to eleven days of culture had elapsed. The healthy vaccine recipients, who had no prior SARS-CoV-2 infection, showed negative nucleocapsid antibodies. What these receptors recognize is not known. The material was CD4+ T cells from PBMCs cultured with SARS-CoV-2 spike peptides, obtained before COVID-19 vaccination. Every receptor here comes from a human donor who received a COVID-19 vaccine.

The chain carries TRBV15 and TRBJ2-5; D is undetermined. CDR3 length: 14 residues. Trimming removed 0 bases at V and 1 base at J, with 6 bases between. CDR1 is LNHNV, CDR2 YYDKDF, per germline (reference sequence). This CDR3 is CATSRDVGQETQYF. The CDR3 DNA follows: TGTGCCACCAGCAGAGATGTGGGCCAAGAGACCCAGTACTTC.

This clone showed up just once. The chain carries TRBV5-5 and TRBJ2-5; 9 bases agree with TRBD1. V shed 4 bases, J shed 5 bases, and the junction held 6 bases outside the gene matches. This CDR3 is built from 14 residues. In germline, CDR1 is SGHKS, CDR2 YYEKEE (reference sequence). The CDR3 DNA is TGTGCCAGCAGCCCTCGGACAGGGGCGGAGACCCAGTACTTC. Translation: CASSPRTGAETQYF.

The chain couples TRBV7-2 to TRBJ2-1; 13 nucleotides line up with TRBD2. The CDR3 spans 15 residues. The junction had 3 bases not matched to a gene; V was cut back by 1 base and J by 9 bases. CDR1 is SGHTA and CDR2 is FQGNSA in the germline V gene. The CDR3 spells CASSLELAGGGEQFF. The CDR3 nucleotides are TGTGCCAGCAGCTTAGAACTAGCGGGGGGGGGTGAGCAGTTCTTC.

The rearrangement joins TRBV6-5 to TRBJ2-2; a weak D match, TRBD2 (5 bases). The CDR3 spans 12 residues. V lost 7 bases, J lost 5 bases, and 8 bases lay in between. CDR1 is MNHEY, CDR2 SVGAGI, per germline. The CDR3 coding sequence is TGTGCCAGCATGGGCGGGACCGGGGAGCTGTTTTTT. Translating gives CASMGGTGELFF.

The rearrangement uses TRBV5-1 and TRBJ1-1; no reliable D call. The CDR3 consists of 15 residues. Germline V CDR1 and CDR2: SGHRS, YFSETQ. The V end lost 2 bases, the J end lost 0 bases, and 11 bases lay between the germline ends. The CDR3 DNA is TGCGCCAGCAGCTTAACAGACACCTTGAACACTGAAGCTTTCTTT. Protein product: CASSLTDTLNTEAFF.

This clone was found once. This rearrangement joins TRBV5-1 to TRBJ2-7; 7 nucleotides align to TRBD2. The junction had 10 bases not matched to a gene; V was cut back by 4 bases and J by 6 bases. The CDR3 is 14 amino acids. Germline loops: CDR1 SGHRS, CDR2 YFSETQ. In DNA form, the CDR3 reads TGCGCCAGCAGCCCCAGTGGGGAGGGGCGCGAGCAGTACGTC. Translated, it gives CASSPSGEGREQYV.

This chain links TRBV7-8 with TRBJ1-2; 9 bases agree with TRBD1. The CDR3 extends over 13 amino acids. The germline CDR1 and CDR2 sequences are SGHVS and FQNEAQ. J gave up 10 bases and V 5 bases, and 8 bases lay outside the gene matches. The CDR3 sequence is CASSPNRGLDYTF. The CDR3 bases are TGTGCCAGCAGCCCGAACAGGGGGCTTGACTACACCTTC.

CDR3 region: CASSLSGWEKLFF. In nucleotides, the CDR3 is TGTGCCAGCAGCTTATCGGGCTGGGAAAAACTGTTTTTT. The chain links TRBV7-2 to TRBJ1-4; no clear D. Germline V lookup: CDR1 SGHTA, CDR2 FQGNSA. The CDR3 extends over 13 amino acids. V was trimmed by 2 bases and J by 8 bases, leaving 9 bases between them. Looking up the rest from reference TRBV7-2 and TRBJ1-4 gives the full variable domain: GAGVSQSPSNKVTEKGKDVELRCDPISGHTALYWYRQSLGQGLEFLIYFQGNSAPDKSGLPSDRFSAERTGGSVSTLTIQRTQQEDSAVYLCASSLSGWEKLFFGSGTQLSVL.

The chain uses TRBV3-1 (or the pseudogene TRBV3-2) and TRBJ1-1; D remains unclear. The V gene lost 0 bases and the J gene lost 1 base, with 6 bases spanning the gap. The germline V gene has CDR1 LGHDT and CDR2 YNNKEL (reference sequence). The CDR3 is 14 residues long. The DNA of the CDR3 is TGTGCCAGCAGCCAAGACTGGGGGAACACTGAAGCTTTCTTT. Its translation: CASSQDWGNTEAFF.

The rearrangement joins TRBV30 to TRBJ1-6, with TRBD1 identical over 7 bases. This CDR3 region has 14 residues. The germline V gene has CDR1 GTSNPN and CDR2 SVGIG (reference sequence). The V and J ends lost 3 bases and 7 bases, in that order; junction bases with no gene match: 6. The CDR3 loop reads CAWSKGAWNSPLHF. The CDR3, as DNA: TGTGCCTGGAGCAAGGGGGCATGGAATTCACCCCTCCACTTT.

This clone showed up just once. The rearrangement uses TRBV5-1 and TRBJ1-1, with TRBD1 as a possible D gene (5 bases). Germline V lookup: CDR1 SGHRS, CDR2 YFSETQ. CDR3 length: 15 residues. V gave up 0 bases and J gave up 4 bases, with 13 bases separating them. CDR3 in DNA: TGCGCCAGCAGCTTGGAAGGGGCAAGGTCCACTGAAGCTTTCTTT. Translated, it gives CASSLEGARSTEAFF. Filled out from reference TRBV5-1 and TRBJ1-1, the complete variable domain reads KAGVTQTPRYLIKTRGQQVTLSCSPISGHRSVSWYQQTPGQGLQFLFEYFSETQRNKGNFPGRFSGRQFSNSRSEMNVSTLELGDSALYLCASSLEGARSTEAFFGQGTRLTVV.

A note on this clone: Other DNA sequences within the sample encode an identical CDR3. The V gene is TRBV7-9, the J gene TRBJ2-1; D gene ambiguous. The CDR3 runs to 11 residues. V lost 2 bases, J lost 6 bases, and 2 bases lay in between. Per germline, CDR1 SEHNR and CDR2 FQNEAQ (reference sequence). In DNA, the CDR3 is TGTGCCAGCAGCTTATTCAATGAGCAGTTCTTC. This translates into CASSLFNEQFF.

V is TRBV6-5 and J is TRBJ1-4; D is unresolved. The CDR3 loop spans 13 amino acids. Germline V gene lookup returns CDR1 MNHEY and CDR2 SVGAGI. V was trimmed by 2 bases and J by 3 bases, leaving 4 bases between them. This CDR3 is CASSYGPNEKLFF. Here the CDR3 DNA reads TGTGCCAGCAGTTACGGGCCTAATGAAAAACTGTTTTTT.

The sample holds a few counts of this clone. This chain links TRBV2 with TRBJ2-7; the D gene is possibly TRBD1 (5 bases). Germline lookup yields CDR1 SNHLY and CDR2 FYNNEI. The CDR3 is made up of 13 amino acids. Deletions cut 10 bases from V and 3 bases from J, with 16 bases between. The CDR3 protein is CAINPQGFYEQYV. The CDR3 region has the DNA TGTGCCATCAATCCCCAGGGTTTCTACGAGCAGTACGTC.

This clone was detected a few times. The chain has TRBV27 and TRBJ1-1; D might be TRBD1 (6 bases). Germline V gives CDR1 MNHEY, CDR2 SMNVEV (reference sequence). This CDR3 region has 16 residues. V shed 5 bases and J shed 6 bases, with 22 bases lying between them. CDR3 nucleotides: TGTGCCAGCAGTCCAGCCGGGGGCCCTCGTTGGGCTGAAGCTTTCTTT. Its translation is CASSPAGGPRWAEAFF.

The chain carries TRBV4-2 and TRBJ2-3; D remains ambiguous. V gave up 0 bases and J gave up 5 bases, with 9 bases separating them. The CDR3 has 14 residues. CDR1 LGHNA and CDR2 YNFKEQ come from the germline V gene. The CDR3, as DNA: TGTGCCAGCAGCCAAGATGGGGTGGGAGATACGCAGTATTTT. Its protein product is CASSQDGVGDTQYF.

This clone was counted between two and nine times. V usage is TRBV6-2 or TRBV6-3 and J usage is TRBJ1-4; 9 bases are shared with TRBD1. Trimming took 5 bases from V and 5 from J; bases not matched to a gene: 6. The CDR3 contains 15 residues. Germline values: CDR1 MNHEY, CDR2 SVGEGT. The CDR3 DNA reads as TGTGCCAGCAGTCTTGCCGGGACAGGGAATGAAAAACTGTTTTTT. Translating it yields CASSLAGTGNEKLFF.

This chain joins TRBV4-1 and TRBJ1-5, with unresolved D. The germline V gene has CDR1 MGHRA and CDR2 YSYEKL. The V end was cut by 1 base, the J end by 11 bases, with 15 bases between. This CDR3 region has 14 residues. This CDR3 is CASSQAPDQSAQHF. The CDR3 nucleotides read TGCGCCAGCAGCCAAGCCCCAGACCAATCAGCCCAGCATTTT.

V is TRBV19 and J is TRBJ1-5; tentative D call: TRBD1 (5 bases). Germline assignment: CDR1 LNHDA and CDR2 SQIVND (reference sequence). CDR3 length: 13 amino acids. Trimming took off 9 bases at V and 0 bases at J, with 9 bases between the two ends. CDR3 sequence: CASGDRSNQPQHF. The CDR3 DNA reads as TGTGCCAGCGGGGACCGTAGCAATCAGCCCCAGCATTTT.

This chain joins TRBV5-6 and TRBJ1-1; D ambiguous. Germline V lookup: CDR1 SGHDT, CDR2 YYEEEE. The length of the CDR3 is 13 residues. Trimming removed 0 bases from V and 0 bases from J, with 3 bases in between. CDR3 in amino acids: CASSLVMNTEAFF. The CDR3 DNA follows: TGTGCCAGCAGCTTGGTAATGAACACTGAAGCTTTCTTT.

The chain couples TRBV6-2 or TRBV6-3 to TRBJ1-5, with a weak D call TRBD1 (5 bases). V was shortened by 2 bases and J by 3 bases, with 8 bases between the two germline ends. Per the germline V gene, CDR1 is MNHEY and CDR2 is SVGEGT. There are 14 residues in the CDR3. The CDR3 DNA reads TGTGCCAGCAGTTACGACAGCCTCAATCAGCCCCAGCATTTT. It is translated as CASSYDSLNQPQHF.

This rearrangement joins TRBV29-1 to TRBJ1-1; no reliable D call. This CDR3 has 12 residues. Germline V CDR1 and CDR2: SQVTM, ANQGSEA. V dropped 3 bases and J dropped 4 bases, with 9 bases sitting between them. Written as DNA, the CDR3 is TGCAGCGTTGATGGGGTCAGCACTGAAGCTTTCTTT. Residues: CSVDGVSTEAFF.

The chain couples TRBV9 to TRBJ2-3, with TRBD1 matching over 7 bases. The trim removed 2 bases at V and 1 base at J, leaving 4 bases unmatched. The CDR3 loop spans 15 amino acids. CDR1 is SGDLS, CDR2 YYNGEE, per germline. The CDR3 coding sequence is TGTGCCAGCAGCGTCCGACAGGGCGGCACAGATACGCAGTATTTT. Amino acids: CASSVRQGGTDTQYF.

The gene calls are TRBV29-1 and TRBJ2-3; TRBD2 is a possible D gene (6 bases). The CDR3 is made up of 17 amino acids. With 0 bases removed from V and 0 bases from J, the gap between germline ends came to 16 bases. CDR1 and CDR2 (germline): SQVTM, ANQGSEA. The CDR3 is CSVEDPTVSGSTDTQYF. The DNA of the CDR3 is TGCAGCGTTGAAGACCCGACAGTGAGCGGGAGCACAGATACGCAGTATTTT.

The chain uses TRBV9 and TRBJ2-5, with unresolved D. The V gene lost 0 bases and the J gene lost 3 bases, with 9 bases spanning the gap. This CDR3 region has 14 residues. Germline CDR1 SGDLS, CDR2 YYNGEE. The CDR3 here is CASSVGGTEETQYF. CDR3 coding DNA: TGTGCCAGCAGCGTAGGTGGCACTGAAGAGACCCAGTACTTC.

V usage is TRBV7-9 and J usage is TRBJ2-3; a weak D match, TRBD1 (6 bases). CDR1 is SEHNR and CDR2 is FQNEAQ in the germline V gene (reference sequence). This CDR3 is 14 amino acids long. Trimming shortened V by 3 bases and J by 3 bases, and 10 bases separated the two germline ends. The DNA of the CDR3 is TGTGCCAGCAGCTTCAGGGGTATGACAGATACGCAGTATTTT. Translated, it gives CASSFRGMTDTQYF.

CDR3 protein: CASYDRTGTPEAFF. The CDR3 nucleotides read TGTGCCAGCTACGATAGGACGGGTACTCCTGAAGCTTTCTTT. This sequence joins TRBV28 and TRBJ1-1; no reliable D call. Germline CDR1 and CDR2: MDHEN and SYDVKM. With 8 bases removed from V and 6 bases from J, the gap between germline ends came to 19 bases. The CDR3 totals 14 residues.

DNA of the CDR3: TGTGCCAGCACCCTAAGGGGGGGACATAGCTATGGCTACACCTTC. Translated, it gives CASTLRGGHSYGYTF. The rearrangement uses TRBV9 and TRBJ1-2, with D possibly matching TRBD1 (6 bases). This CDR3 is built from 15 residues. The V and J ends lost 6 bases and 4 bases respectively, with 19 bases between them. Germline CDR1 and CDR2: SGDLS and YYNGEE.

This chain uses TRBV5-1 with TRBJ1-5, with D unclear. V was pared by 1 base and J by 5 bases, with 7 bases between. The CDR3 is 13 amino acids. CDR1 and CDR2 (germline): SGHRS, YFSETQ. CDR3 amino acids: CASSLMNDQPQHF. The CDR3 DNA reads TGCGCCAGCAGCTTGATGAACGATCAGCCCCAGCATTTT.